The clone carrying this T cell receptor (beta chain) has a handful of counts. Sample treatment: around 19 received Ad26.COV2.S at low or high dose, single or two shots; 5 received placebo; per-sample allocation not given. It was on day 63 after the first vaccine or placebo injection that samples were taken. TCRdb's table, derived via immunoSEQ multiplex PCR, lists solely in-frame clones and lacks some. This table holds about 400,000 clones, 70% to 90% found once. Germline CDR1 SGHRS, CDR2 YFSETQ. Unmatched junction bases numbered 9, after V lost 4 bases and J lost 6 bases. The CDR3 spans 14 residues. The data were taken from a study of Ad26.COV2.S vaccination and SARS-CoV-2 variants.

The origin of this receptor is a person aged 18 to 59 who received the Ad26.COV2.S COVID-19 vaccine or a placebo. Sample: peripheral blood, taken in a trial of Ad26.COV2.S vaccine versus placebo. The chain carries TRBV5-1 and TRBJ1-1; 7 bases are a match to TRBD1. The CDR3 region is CASSPTGPTAEAFF. The CDR3 DNA follows: TGCGCCAGCAGCCCGACAGGGCCCACCGCTGAAGCTTTCTTT.